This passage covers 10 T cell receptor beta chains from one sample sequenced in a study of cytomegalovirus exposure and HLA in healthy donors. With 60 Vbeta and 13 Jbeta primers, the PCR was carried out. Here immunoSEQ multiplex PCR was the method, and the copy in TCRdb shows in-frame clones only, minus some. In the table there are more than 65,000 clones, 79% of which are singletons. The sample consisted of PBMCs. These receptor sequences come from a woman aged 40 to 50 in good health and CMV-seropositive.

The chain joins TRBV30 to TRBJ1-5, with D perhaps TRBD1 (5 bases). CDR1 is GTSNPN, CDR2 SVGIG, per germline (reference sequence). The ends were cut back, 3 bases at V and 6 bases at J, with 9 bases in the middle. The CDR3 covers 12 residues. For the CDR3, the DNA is TGTGCCTGGAGAGAGCAGGGTCAGCCCCAGCATTTT. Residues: CAWREQGQPQHF.

CDR3 coding DNA: TGTGCCAGCAGTGAAGCCGGGACAGGGAGCACTGAAGCTTTCTTT. Translating gives CASSEAGTGSTEAFF. The rearrangement uses TRBV6-1 and TRBJ1-1; 9 bases are shared with TRBD1. From germline, CDR1 is MNHNS and CDR2 SASEGT. V gave up 0 bases and J gave up 4 bases; unmatched junction bases: 3. This CDR3 region has 15 residues.

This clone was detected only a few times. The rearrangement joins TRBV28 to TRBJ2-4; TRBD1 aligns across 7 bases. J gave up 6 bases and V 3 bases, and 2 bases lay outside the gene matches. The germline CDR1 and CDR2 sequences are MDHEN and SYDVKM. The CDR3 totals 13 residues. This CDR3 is CASSLGQTNIQYF. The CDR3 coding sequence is TGTGCCAGCAGTTTGGGACAGACAAACATTCAGTACTTC.

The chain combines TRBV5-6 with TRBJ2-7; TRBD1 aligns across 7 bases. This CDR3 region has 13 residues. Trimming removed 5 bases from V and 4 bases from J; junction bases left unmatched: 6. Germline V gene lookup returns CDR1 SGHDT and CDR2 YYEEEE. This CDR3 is CASRGQVSYEQYF. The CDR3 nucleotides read TGTGCCAGCAGAGGACAGGTATCTTACGAGCAGTACTTC.

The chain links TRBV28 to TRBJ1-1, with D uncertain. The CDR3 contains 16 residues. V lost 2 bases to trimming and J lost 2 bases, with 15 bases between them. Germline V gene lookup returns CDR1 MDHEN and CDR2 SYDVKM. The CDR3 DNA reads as TGTGCCAGCAGTTTACTCGGCGGCGGTTCAAACACTGAAGCTTTCTTT. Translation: CASSLLGGGSNTEAFF.

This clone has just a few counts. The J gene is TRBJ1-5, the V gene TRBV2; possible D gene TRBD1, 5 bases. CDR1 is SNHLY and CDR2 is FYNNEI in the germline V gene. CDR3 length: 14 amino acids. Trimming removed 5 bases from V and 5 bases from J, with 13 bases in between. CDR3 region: CASSTRAQDQPQHF. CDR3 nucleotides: TGTGCCAGCAGTACCAGGGCCCAAGATCAGCCCCAGCATTTT.

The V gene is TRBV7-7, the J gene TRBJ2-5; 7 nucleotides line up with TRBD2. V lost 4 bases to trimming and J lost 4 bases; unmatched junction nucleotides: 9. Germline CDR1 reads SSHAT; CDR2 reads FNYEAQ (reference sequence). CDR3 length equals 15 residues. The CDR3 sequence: CASSSTRTSGETQYF. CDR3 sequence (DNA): TGTGCCAGCAGCTCTACCCGGACTAGTGGAGAGACCCAGTACTTC.

Here the CDR3 DNA reads TGTGCCAGCAGTTTACCGCGAACCTACCTAGGTCAGCCCCAGCATTTT. It translates to CASSLPRTYLGQPQHF. The rearrangement uses TRBV28 and TRBJ1-5; D call uncertain. The V end was cut by 2 bases, the J end by 6 bases, with 17 bases between. This CDR3 contains 16 residues. Per the germline V gene, CDR1 is MDHEN and CDR2 is SYDVKM.

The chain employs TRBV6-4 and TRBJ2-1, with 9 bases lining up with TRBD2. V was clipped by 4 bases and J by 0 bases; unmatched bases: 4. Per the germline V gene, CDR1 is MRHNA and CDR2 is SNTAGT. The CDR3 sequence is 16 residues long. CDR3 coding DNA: TGTGCCAGCAGTGTTGGTAGCGGGAGCTCCTACAATGAGCAGTTCTTC. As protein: CASSVGSGSSYNEQFF.

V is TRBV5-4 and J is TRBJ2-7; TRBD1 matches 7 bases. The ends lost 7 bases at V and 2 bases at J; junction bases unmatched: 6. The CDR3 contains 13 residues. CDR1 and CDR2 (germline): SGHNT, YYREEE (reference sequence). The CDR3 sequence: CASHLGGAYEQYF. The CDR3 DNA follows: TGTGCCAGCCACCTAGGGGGCGCCTACGAGCAGTACTTC.